The present TCR beta chain was sequenced within a study of T cells in Graves' hyperthyroidism and ophthalmopathy. Study-wide results and caveats: Median prediction lead before ophthalmopathy onset was 6.5 months with the model.

This CDR3 comprises 17 residues. Between the trimmed V and J ends, which lost 5 bases and 0 bases, there was a span of 19 bases. Germline values: CDR1 MNHNS, CDR2 SASEGT. Hyperthyroidism patients were newly diagnosed, had disease duration under 2 months, and were aged 18 to 65 years. Patients showing uncontrolled infection, other autoimmune disease, pregnancy or lactation were ineligible. From roughly 10 ml of fresh peripheral blood, PBMCs were isolated. This clonotype was detected many times. Its antigen is not identified. TCR beta CDR3 region amplification was performed from RNA transcripts. An initial round of RT-PCR targeting the TCR CDR3 relied on the HTBI primer set. MiXCR, applied by TCRdb to the multiplex PCR reads, yields one record per CDR3 protein. This sample has roughly 360,000 distinct CDR3 sequences, with approximately 15% found just once.

The rearrangement links TRBV6-1 to TRBJ1-1; D is uncertain. Source material: blood. The TCR comes from a man aged 25-45 years with Graves' hyperthyroidism that later progressed to Graves' ophthalmopathy. The CDR3 bases are TGTGCCAGCAGTTATGCTTGGACTTCCTTTATGAACACTGAAGCTTTCTTT. Its translation is CASSYAWTSFMNTEAFF.